The T cell receptor (beta chain) under discussion was sequenced for a study of cytomegalovirus exposure and HLA in healthy donors. Among the donors, all were healthy bone marrow donors. This CDR3 region has 16 residues. V lost 8 bases to trimming and J lost 0 bases, with 19 bases between them. CDR1 SEHNR and CDR2 FQNEAQ come from the germline V gene (reference sequence). Use of 60 Vbeta and 13 Jbeta primers characterized the PCR. Clones were sequenced by immunoSEQ multiplex PCR, and TCRdb holds only the in-frame ones, with some missing. Here the sample spans about 99,000 clones, around 77% being singletons.

The TCR sequence derives from a man aged 35 to 55 in good health and CMV-seronegative. What was sequenced was PBMCs. The chain recombines TRBV7-9 with TRBJ1-1, with D possibly matching TRBD1 (6 bases). CDR3 region: CASGASGDGMNTEAFF. The CDR3 nucleotides are TGTGCCAGCGGGGCGTCAGGGGATGGGATGAACACTGAAGCTTTCTTT. Full variable domain (missing parts from reference TRBV7-9 and TRBJ1-1): DTGVSQNPRHKITKRGQNVTFRCDPISEHNRLYWYRQTLGQGPEFLTYFQNEAQLEKSRLLSDRFSAERPKGSFSTLEIQRTEQGDSAMYLCASGASGDGMNTEAFFGQGTRLTVV.